The entry below gives a single T cell receptor beta chain sequence along with its context. As yet, its antigen is unknown. Trimming stripped 3 bases from V and 4 bases from J, with 10 bases between. Germline V gene lookup returns CDR1 MNHNS and CDR2 SASEGT. This CDR3 is built from 13 residues. TCR beta CDR3 regions were amplified from RNA. The study used the HTBI primer set for a first-round RT-PCR of the TCR CDR3. From the multiplex PCR reads, TCRdb called clonotypes with MiXCR, one entry per CDR3 protein. The sample carries around 500,000 distinct CDR3 sequences, approximately 23% recorded once. This record belongs to a study of T cells in Graves' hyperthyroidism and ophthalmopathy. Findings of the study overall: A 13 V-J signature model discriminated ophthalmopathy versus stable hyperthyroidism.

Reasons for excluding patients were uncontrolled infection, other autoimmune disease, pregnancy or lactation. Together with thyroid ultrasound, orbital computed tomography, serum thyroxine and TRAb, clinical symptoms were used for diagnoses. Sequences were obtained from blood. This TCR derives from a woman aged 70-85 years with Graves' ophthalmopathy. V gene TRBV6-1 combines with J gene TRBJ2-7, with a weak D call TRBD2 (7 bases). The DNA of the CDR3 is TGTGCCAGCAGTGAGGGGGGGCTTTACGAGCAGTACTTC. It is translated as CASSEGGLYEQYF.